These T cell receptor beta chains were read from a single sample in a study of monozygotic twins with inflammatory bowel disease. TCRdb reworked the 5' RACE reads into one entry per CDR3 protein, no DNA. Its table lists approximately 340,000 distinct CDR3 sequences. Sequencing input: blood. Receptor source: a human donor with ulcerative colitis or Crohn's disease, or a healthy co-twin of an affected twin (not recorded which). The CDR3 runs from the conserved cysteine through the conserved F or W.

CDR3 protein: CASSLQGLSDTQYF
V gene: TRBV5-1
J gene: TRBJ2-3

CDR3 protein: CATSREKGSYEQYF
V gene: TRBV15
J gene: TRBJ2-7

CDR3 protein: CASSRGYNYGYTF
V gene: TRBV6-5
J gene: TRBJ1-2

CDR3 protein: CASSLPLGADTEAFF
V gene: TRBV7-9
J gene: TRBJ1-1

CDR3 protein: CASSFQTGGKGTEAFF
V gene: TRBV7-2
J gene: TRBJ1-1

CDR3 protein: CASSFHPSGNQNIQYF
V gene: TRBV27
J gene: TRBJ2-4

CDR3 protein: CATSSRGSSSGGANEQFF
V gene: TRBV15
J gene: TRBJ2-1

CDR3 protein: CSGSAGPVNEQFF
V gene: TRBV20-1
J gene: TRBJ2-1

CDR3 protein: CASSHSRDRTDEQFF
V gene: TRBV12-3/TRBV12-4
J gene: TRBJ2-1

CDR3 protein: CASSYMDAEFF
V gene: TRBV6-5
J gene: TRBJ2-1

CDR3 protein: CASSPLTGYQAYNEQFF
V gene: TRBV28
J gene: TRBJ2-1

CDR3 protein: CASIEGFLPGGVSQVRNTIYF
V gene: TRBV11-1
J gene: TRBJ1-3

CDR3 protein: CASSLMSEYAEAFF
V gene: TRBV11-2
J gene: TRBJ1-1

CDR3 protein: CSARGDGFSNQPQHF
V gene: TRBV20-1
J gene: TRBJ1-5

CDR3 protein: CASSGPGLAGGTSYNEQFF
V gene: TRBV28
J gene: TRBJ2-1

CDR3 protein: CASSLLTLNTGELFF
V gene: TRBV28
J gene: TRBJ2-2

CDR3 protein: CASSQSGTQGGYTF
V gene: TRBV16
J gene: TRBJ1-2

CDR3 protein: CASRSTGAPTGELFF
V gene: TRBV5-1
J gene: TRBJ2-2

CDR3 protein: CASSRDVGEQFF
V gene: TRBV3-1
J gene: TRBJ2-1

CDR3 protein: CASSFRPGHTGELFF
V gene: TRBV7-7
J gene: TRBJ2-2

CDR3 protein: CASSLNIGGASNYGYTF
V gene: TRBV7-9
J gene: TRBJ1-2

CDR3 protein: CASSPQGQGAGKLFF
V gene: TRBV12-3/TRBV12-4
J gene: TRBJ1-4

CDR3 protein: CASSRQGGSNQPQHF
V gene: TRBV12-3/TRBV12-4
J gene: TRBJ1-5

CDR3 protein: CASSVEAEETQYF
V gene: TRBV9
J gene: TRBJ2-5

CDR3 protein: CASSTSGGLDTEAFF
V gene: TRBV28
J gene: TRBJ1-1

CDR3 protein: CASSLGEASTDTQYF
V gene: TRBV5-1
J gene: TRBJ2-3

CDR3 protein: CSARDPGVPSYEQYF
V gene: TRBV20-1
J gene: TRBJ2-7

CDR3 protein: CASSVAPGGTPLHF
V gene: TRBV5-1
J gene: TRBJ1-6

CDR3 protein: CASSPGQSEQYF
V gene: TRBV18
J gene: TRBJ2-7

CDR3 protein: CASSVERGGSGANVLTF
V gene: TRBV5-1
J gene: TRBJ2-6

CDR3 protein: CASSPAVGAGELFF
V gene: TRBV4-1
J gene: TRBJ2-2

CDR3 protein: CASSLGQVAIAFQETQYF
V gene: TRBV5-1
J gene: TRBJ2-5

CDR3 protein: CASSEGGTREQFF
V gene: TRBV2
J gene: TRBJ2-1

CDR3 protein: CASSGSGNEKLFF
V gene: TRBV7-9
J gene: TRBJ1-4

CDR3 protein: CSARTPYAVVYEQYF
V gene: TRBV20-1
J gene: TRBJ2-7

CDR3 protein: CASSQGGTQSTDTQYF
V gene: TRBV4-3
J gene: TRBJ2-3

CDR3 protein: CAISESDPVYGYTF
V gene: TRBV10-3
J gene: TRBJ1-2

CDR3 protein: CATSDSGVQGQETQYF
V gene: TRBV24-1
J gene: TRBJ2-5

CDR3 protein: CASSQDQLGSLNTEAFF
V gene: TRBV4-2
J gene: TRBJ1-1

CDR3 protein: CSDAPGTSVNEQFF
V gene: TRBV29-1
J gene: TRBJ2-1

CDR3 protein: CASSDLRLAVLRGELFF
V gene: TRBV10-2
J gene: TRBJ2-2

CDR3 protein: CATGDLDPTDTQYF
V gene: TRBV15
J gene: TRBJ2-3